What follows is one T cell receptor beta chain and its context. This clonotype was detected many times. This receptor's antigen is unknown. No much larger clone exists at a distance of one base, and base qualities are not known. As encoded in the germline V gene, CDR1 is SGHRS while CDR2 is YFSETQ. The CDR3 numbers 15 residues from cysteine through phenylalanine. The CDR3 DNA has 45 bases and is translated from base 1. Cut back by 1 base and 1 base, the V and J ends lie 10 bases apart. The data were obtained in a study of identical twins' blood T cells (dated by TCRdb to the early 2010s). Regarding the research as a whole: The approximately 12 libraries, six for the alpha chain and six for the beta chain, together yielded around 52 million Illumina reads. TCR alpha and beta chain repertoires of three pairs of monozygous twins were compared using next-generation sequencing to assess genetic influence on repertoire formation. What the authors observed across the whole study: Twin pairs were reported to be markedly more alike in V gene usage than unrelated donors were, even when looking at non-selected out-of-frame TCRbeta clonotypes. The count of CDR3 clonotypes shared by two donors depended mainly on the product of the two donors' cloneset sizes, and twins did not clearly depart from this trend. Because the twins were reared together, environmental influences could not be ruled out as the explanation for twin similarity. Validation by independent studies was stated to be required for the proposed role of the TCRalpha J segment in MHC recognition during thymic selection. Among the most abundant TCRbeta clonotypes, more CDR3 sequences were shared by each donor with her twin than with unrelated donors.

The donors were six healthy women who made up three monozygous twin pairs. All three twin pairs had been reared together and were thought likely to have met the same infectious agents and vaccines. TCR cDNA libraries were prepared from RNA that had been isolated from peripheral blood mononuclear cells. The library was prepared using 5' RACE. The reads were generated on an Illumina Genome Analyzer IIx. The RNA-based TCR cDNA libraries were made using a previously described protocol that was modified in several ways. To prevent cross-contamination, barcodes specific to each sample were added to both ends of every TCR cDNA library during cDNA synthesis and amplification. The original pipeline was this. Between about 85,000 and nearly 550,000 clonotypes were identified per individual, with about 2.2 to 4 million CDR3-containing reads per library. Reads with improper barcode index combinations were discarded, after which clonesets were built for each library with the MiTCR software. During the assembly of CDR3 clonotypes by MiTCR, low-quality reads were filtered or rescued and PCR and sequencing errors were corrected. Artificial out-of-frame clonotypes were mapped to in-frame sequences, with one indel allowed in the CDR3, and then removed. Similarity in V and J gene usage between donors was calculated as the Jensen-Shannon divergence divided by the mean entropy. The raw public reads went through TCRdb reprocessing: fastp at Q25, MiXCR clone calling, in-frame beta chains kept. Rows are unified per CDR3 protein, each entry keeping the most common DNA and genes. The V and J calls were not made by the authors but by TCRdb's processing. This sample comprises a few hundred thousand distinct CDR3 sequences, under 30% of them detected only once. Of the sample, roughly 5.5% is held by the ten largest clones.

The clonotype was recovered from a woman between 18 and 55 years old in good health. Material for sequencing was PBMCs. The sequence links TRBV5-1 to TRBJ2-3; TRBD2 is a possible D gene, resting on 6 matching bases. The nucleotide sequence reads TGCGCCAGCAGCTTGCGGGCTAGCGGCACAGATACGCAGTATTTT. This is translated as CASSLRASGTDTQYF.